A single T cell receptor (beta chain) is shown here with its context. The data were taken from a study of cytomegalovirus exposure and HLA in healthy donors. A multiplex PCR was run with 60 Vbeta primers and 13 Jbeta primers. Profiled with immunoSEQ multiplex PCR; TCRdb holds only in-frame clones, not every one. This sample has fewer than 200,000 clones, with approximately 84% found just once. CDR1 and CDR2 (germline): MNHEY, SMNVEV (reference sequence). The CDR3 is 15 amino acids. With 3 bases removed from V and 9 bases from J, the gap between germline ends came to 15 bases. The receptor was isolated from a man aged 25 to 40 in good health and CMV-seronegative. The sample was PBMCs. J is TRBJ1-6 and V is TRBV27; D may be TRBD1 (6 bases). CDR3 DNA: TGTGCCAGCAGTTTGACCAGGGGTGGAGGTTCACCCCTCCACTTT. Its translation: CASSLTRGGGSPLHF.